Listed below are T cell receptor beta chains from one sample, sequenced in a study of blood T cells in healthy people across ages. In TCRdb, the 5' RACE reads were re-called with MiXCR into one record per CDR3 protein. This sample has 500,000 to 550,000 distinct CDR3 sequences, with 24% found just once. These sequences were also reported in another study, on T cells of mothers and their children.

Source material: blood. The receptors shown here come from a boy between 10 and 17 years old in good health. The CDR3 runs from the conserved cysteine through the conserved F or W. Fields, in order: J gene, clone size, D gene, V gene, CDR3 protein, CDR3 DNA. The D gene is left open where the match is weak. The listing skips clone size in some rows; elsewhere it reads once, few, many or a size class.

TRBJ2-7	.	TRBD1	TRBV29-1	CSVNFGTGEYEQYF	TGCAGCGTTAATTTTGGGACAGGGGAATACGAGCAGTACTTC
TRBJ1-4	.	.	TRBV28	CASTPSGRSQTNEKLFF	TGTGCCAGCACGCCGTCGGGACGGAGCCAGACGAATGAAAAACTGTTTTTT
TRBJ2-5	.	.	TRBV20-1	CSARGSTGLETQYF	TGCAGTGCTAGAGGAAGCACAGGGCTGGAGACCCAGTACTTC
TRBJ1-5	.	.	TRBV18	CASSPSPDGNQPQHF	TGTGCCAGCTCACCAAGTCCTGACGGCAATCAGCCCCAGCATTTT
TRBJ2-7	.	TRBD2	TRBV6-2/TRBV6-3	CASSSGTSASYEQYF	TGTGCCAGCAGCTCCGGGACTAGCGCTTCCTACGAGCAGTACTTC
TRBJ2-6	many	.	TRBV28	CASSLGGASGANVLTF	TGTGCCAGCAGTTTGGGCGGGGCCTCTGGGGCCAACGTCCTGACTTTC
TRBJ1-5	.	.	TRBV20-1	CSARDFRGDQPQHF	TGCAGTGCTAGAGATTTCAGAGGGGATCAGCCCCAGCATTTT
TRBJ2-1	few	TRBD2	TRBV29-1	CSVEGLAGGGSYNEQFF	TGCAGCGTAGAGGGACTAGCGGGGGGCGGCTCCTACAATGAGCAGTTCTTC
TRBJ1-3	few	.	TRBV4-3	CASSQDPAGAGRDTINF	TGCGCCAGCAGCCAAGACCCCGCCGGGGCAGGCAGGGACACCATAAATTTT
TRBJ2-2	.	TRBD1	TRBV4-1	CASSGVQGAWTGELFF	TGCGCCAGCAGCGGCGTCCAGGGGGCATGGACCGGGGAGCTGTTTTTT
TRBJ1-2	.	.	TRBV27	CASSPFAGYGYTF	TGTGCCAGCAGTCCCTTTGCAGGCTATGGCTACACCTTC
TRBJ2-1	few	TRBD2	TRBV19	CASSVSAGLNNEQFF	TGTGCCAGTAGTGTCTCAGCGGGGTTGAACAATGAGCAGTTCTTC
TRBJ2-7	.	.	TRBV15	CATSIGIDYEQYF	TGTGCCACCAGCATCGGGATAGACTACGAGCAGTACTTC
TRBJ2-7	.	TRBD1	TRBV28	CASSFRDRDLYEQYF	TGTGCCAGCAGTTTCCGGGACAGGGACCTCTACGAGCAGTACTTC
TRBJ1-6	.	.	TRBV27	CASSLSMGFGNSPLHF	TGTGCCAGCAGTTTATCGATGGGTTTTGGAAATTCACCCCTCCACTTT
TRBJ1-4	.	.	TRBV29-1	CSVGGRANEKLFF	TGCAGCGTTGGTGGCAGGGCTAATGAAAAACTGTTTTTT
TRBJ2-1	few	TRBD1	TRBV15	CATSPGTGGYNEQFF	TGTGCCACCAGCCCTGGGACAGGGGGTTACAATGAGCAGTTCTTC
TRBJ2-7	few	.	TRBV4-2	CASSPSEGSYEQYF	TGTGCCAGCAGTCCCTCGGAGGGGTCCTACGAGCAGTACTTC
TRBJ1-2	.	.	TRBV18	CASSPPADGYTF	TGTGCCAGCTCACCACCGGCAGATGGCTACACCTTC
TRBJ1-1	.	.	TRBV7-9	CASSLVVSLNTEAFF	TGTGCCAGCAGCTTAGTCGTCAGCCTGAACACTGAAGCTTTCTTT
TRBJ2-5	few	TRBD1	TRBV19	CASTDGQGGAETRYF	TGTGCCAGTACCGACGGACAGGGGGGAGCAGAGACCCGGTACTTC
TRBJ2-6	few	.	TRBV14	CTSSLGTINVLTF	TGTACCAGCAGCCTCGGGACCATCAACGTCCTGACTTTC
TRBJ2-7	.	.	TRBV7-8	CASSFINREGEQYF	TGTGCCAGCAGCTTCATAAACCGGGAAGGCGAGCAGTACTTC
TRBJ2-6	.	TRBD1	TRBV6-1	CASESQGGAGANVLTF	TGTGCCTCCGAGTCACAGGGGGGTGCTGGGGCCAACGTCCTGACTTTC
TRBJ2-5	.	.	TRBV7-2	CASSPGQAETQYF	TGTGCCAGCAGCCCGGGCCAGGCCGAGACCCAGTACTTC
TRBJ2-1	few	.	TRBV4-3	CASSQDGSGVGNEQFF	TGCGCCAGCAGCCAAGATGGGTCGGGAGTCGGCAATGAGCAGTTCTTC
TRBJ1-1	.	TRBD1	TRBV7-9	CASSEDRFRDDTEAFF	TGTGCCAGCAGCGAGGACAGGTTTCGTGATGACACTGAAGCTTTCTTT
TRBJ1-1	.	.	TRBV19	CASKAMNTEAFF	TGTGCCAGTAAAGCCATGAACACTGAAGCTTTCTTT
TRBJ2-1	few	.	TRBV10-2	CASSSRGIDNEQFF	TGCGCCAGCAGTTCTCGGGGGATCGACAATGAGCAGTTCTTC
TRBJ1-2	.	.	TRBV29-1	CSVEGQVNYGYTF	TGCAGCGTTGAAGGGCAGGTTAACTATGGCTACACCTTC
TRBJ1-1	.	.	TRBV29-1	CSAGRGFTVMNTEAFF	TGCAGCGCAGGGCGTGGGTTTACGGTAATGAACACTGAAGCTTTCTTT
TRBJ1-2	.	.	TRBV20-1	CSPTFENYGYTF	TGCAGTCCGACGTTTGAGAACTATGGCTACACCTTC
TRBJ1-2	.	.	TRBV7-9	CASSLVLNFYGYTF	TGTGCCAGCAGCTTAGTTCTGAATTTCTATGGCTACACCTTC
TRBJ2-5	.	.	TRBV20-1	CSARDRTQETQYF	TGCAGTGCTAGAGACAGGACCCAAGAGACCCAGTACTTC
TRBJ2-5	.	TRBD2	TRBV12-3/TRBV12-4	CASSLGSGRTETQYF	TGTGCCAGCAGTTTAGGAAGCGGGAGGACGGAGACCCAGTACTTC
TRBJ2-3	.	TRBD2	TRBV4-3	CASSQSGRASTDTQYF	TGCGCCAGCAGCCAATCCGGGAGGGCAAGCACAGATACGCAGTATTTT